This note documents a single TCR beta chain sequence. The antigen is undetermined. This sample is part of a study of neoadjuvant anti-PD-1 for oral cavity cancer. Study-wide background: Patients mostly received three to four biweekly nivolumab doses at 3 mg/kg before surgery. Patients without progression got a fourth dose around day 43. Study conclusions and caveats: Treg/Th17 ratio rose with pretreatment blood and fell with post-treatment tumor TCRbeta clonality.

Repertoires were generated with immunoSEQ multiplex PCR, while TCRdb's copy carries only in-frame clones and drops some. The table lists roughly 7,000 clones, 74% of them singletons. V dropped 1 base and J dropped 6 bases, with 17 bases sitting between them. The CDR3 contains 17 residues. CDR1 is SGHRS, CDR2 YFSETQ, per germline. Patients were newly diagnosed with stage II-IVA oral cavity squamous cell carcinoma without prior systemic or radiation treatment. The specimen comprised PBMCs, sampled before nivolumab (anti-PD-1) treatment. The clonotype comes from a person aged 35 to 85 with oral cavity squamous cell carcinoma. The chain uses TRBV5-1 and TRBJ1-6, with unresolved D. This chain's CDR3 is CASSLSVPGKGNSPLHF. CDR3 nucleotide sequence: TGCGCCAGCAGCTTGTCGGTGCCGGGGAAGGGTAATTCACCCCTCCACTTT.